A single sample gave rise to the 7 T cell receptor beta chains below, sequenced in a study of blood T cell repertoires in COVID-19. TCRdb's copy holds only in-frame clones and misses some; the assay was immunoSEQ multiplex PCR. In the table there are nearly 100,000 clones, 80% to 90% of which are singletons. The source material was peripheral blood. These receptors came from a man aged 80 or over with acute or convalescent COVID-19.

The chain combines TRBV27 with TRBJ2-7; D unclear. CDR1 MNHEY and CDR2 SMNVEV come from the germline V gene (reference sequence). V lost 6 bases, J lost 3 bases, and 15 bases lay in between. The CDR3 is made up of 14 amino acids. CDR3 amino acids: CASRPHESDYEQYF. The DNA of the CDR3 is TGTGCCAGCAGGCCCCACGAGTCCGACTACGAGCAGTACTTC.

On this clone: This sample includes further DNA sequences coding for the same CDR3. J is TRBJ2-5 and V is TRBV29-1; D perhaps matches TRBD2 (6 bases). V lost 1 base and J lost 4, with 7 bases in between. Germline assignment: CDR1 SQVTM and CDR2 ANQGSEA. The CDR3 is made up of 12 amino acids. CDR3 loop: CSVEAGGETQYF. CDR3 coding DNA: TGCAGCGTTGAAGCCGGGGGAGAGACCCAGTACTTC.

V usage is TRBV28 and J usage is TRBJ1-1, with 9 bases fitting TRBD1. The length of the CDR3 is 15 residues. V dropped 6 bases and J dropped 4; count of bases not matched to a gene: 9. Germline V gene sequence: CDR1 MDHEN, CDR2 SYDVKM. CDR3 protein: CASRPPGTGSTEAFF. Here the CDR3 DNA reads TGTGCCAGCAGACCACCAGGGACAGGGAGCACTGAAGCTTTCTTT.

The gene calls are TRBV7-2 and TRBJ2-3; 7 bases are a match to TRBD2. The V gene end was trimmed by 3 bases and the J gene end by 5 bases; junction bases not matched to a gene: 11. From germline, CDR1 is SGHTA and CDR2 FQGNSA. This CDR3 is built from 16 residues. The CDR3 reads CASSFPGGRGGDTQYF. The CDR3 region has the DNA TGTGCCAGCAGCTTTCCTGGGGGGAGGGGCGGAGATACGCAGTATTTT.

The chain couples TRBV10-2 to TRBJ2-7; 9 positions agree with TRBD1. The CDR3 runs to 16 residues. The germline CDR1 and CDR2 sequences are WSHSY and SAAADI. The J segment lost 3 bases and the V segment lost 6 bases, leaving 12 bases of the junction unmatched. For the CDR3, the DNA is TGCGCCAGCAGGGCCCTTTCGGGACAGGGTAGCTACGAGCAGTACTTC. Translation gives CASRALSGQGSYEQYF.

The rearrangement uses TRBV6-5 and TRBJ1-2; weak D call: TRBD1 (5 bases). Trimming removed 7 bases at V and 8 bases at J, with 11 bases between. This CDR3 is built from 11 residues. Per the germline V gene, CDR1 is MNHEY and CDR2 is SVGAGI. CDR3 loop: CASTSGDGYTF. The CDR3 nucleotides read TGTGCCAGCACCTCGGGGGACGGCTACACCTTC.

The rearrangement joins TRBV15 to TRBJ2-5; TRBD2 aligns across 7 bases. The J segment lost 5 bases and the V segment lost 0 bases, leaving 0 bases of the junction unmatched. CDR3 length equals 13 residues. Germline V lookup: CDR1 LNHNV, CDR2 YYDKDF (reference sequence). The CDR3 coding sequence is TGTGCCACCAGCAGAGATAGCGGGGAGACCCAGTACTTC. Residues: CATSRDSGETQYF.